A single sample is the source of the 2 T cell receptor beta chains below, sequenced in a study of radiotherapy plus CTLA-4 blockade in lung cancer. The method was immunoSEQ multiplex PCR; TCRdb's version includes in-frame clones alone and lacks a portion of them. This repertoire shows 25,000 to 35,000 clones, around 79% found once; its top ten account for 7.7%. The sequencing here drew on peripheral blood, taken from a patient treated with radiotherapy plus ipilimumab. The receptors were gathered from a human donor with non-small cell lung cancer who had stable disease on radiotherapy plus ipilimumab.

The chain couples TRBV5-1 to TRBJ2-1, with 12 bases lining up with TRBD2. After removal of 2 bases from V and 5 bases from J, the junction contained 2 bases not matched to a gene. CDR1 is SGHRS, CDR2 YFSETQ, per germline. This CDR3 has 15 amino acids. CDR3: CASSFTSGGHNEQFF. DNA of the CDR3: TGCGCCAGCAGCTTTACTAGCGGGGGGCACAATGAGCAGTTCTTC. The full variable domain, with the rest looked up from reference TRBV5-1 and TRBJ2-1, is KAGVTQTPRYLIKTRGQQVTLSCSPISGHRSVSWYQQTPGQGLQFLFEYFSETQRNKGNFPGRFSGRQFSNSRSEMNVSTLELGDSALYLCASSFTSGGHNEQFFGPGTRLTVL.

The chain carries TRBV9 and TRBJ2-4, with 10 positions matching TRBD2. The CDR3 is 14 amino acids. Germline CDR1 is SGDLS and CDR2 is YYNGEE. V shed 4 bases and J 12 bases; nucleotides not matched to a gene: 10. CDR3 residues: CASSSPGTSDGQYF. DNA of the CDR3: TGTGCCAGCAGCTCCCCCGGGACTAGCGATGGTCAGTACTTC.